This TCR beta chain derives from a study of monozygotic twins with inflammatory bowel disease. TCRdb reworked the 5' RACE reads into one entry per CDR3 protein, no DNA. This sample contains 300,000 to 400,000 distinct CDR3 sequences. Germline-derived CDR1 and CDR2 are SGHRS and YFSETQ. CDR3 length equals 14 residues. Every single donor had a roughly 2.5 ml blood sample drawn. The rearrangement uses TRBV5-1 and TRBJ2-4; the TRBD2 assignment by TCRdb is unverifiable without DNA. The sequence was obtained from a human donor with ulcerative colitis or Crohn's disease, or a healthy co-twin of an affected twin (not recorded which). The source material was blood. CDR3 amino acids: CASSPGTFENIQYF.